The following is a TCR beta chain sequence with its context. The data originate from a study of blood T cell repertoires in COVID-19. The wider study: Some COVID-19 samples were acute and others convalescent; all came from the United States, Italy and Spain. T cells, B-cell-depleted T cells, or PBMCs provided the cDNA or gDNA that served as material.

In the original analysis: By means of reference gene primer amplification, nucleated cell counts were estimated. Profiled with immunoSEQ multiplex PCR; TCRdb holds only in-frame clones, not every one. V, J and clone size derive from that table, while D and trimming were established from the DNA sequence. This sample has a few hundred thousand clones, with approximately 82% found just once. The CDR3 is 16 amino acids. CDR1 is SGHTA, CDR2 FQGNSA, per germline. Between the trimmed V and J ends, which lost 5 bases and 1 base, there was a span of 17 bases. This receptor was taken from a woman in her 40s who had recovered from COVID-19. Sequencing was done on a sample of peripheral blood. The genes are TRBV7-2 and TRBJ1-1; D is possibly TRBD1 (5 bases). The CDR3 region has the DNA TGTGCCAGCAGCACGACAGCTTTCAACCGGAACACTGAAGCTTTCTTT. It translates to CASSTTAFNRNTEAFF. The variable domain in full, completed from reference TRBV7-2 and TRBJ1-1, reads GAGVSQSPSNKVTEKGKDVELRCDPISGHTALYWYRQSLGQGLEFLIYFQGNSAPDKSGLPSDRFSAERTGGSVSTLTIQRTQQEDSAVYLCASSTTAFNRNTEAFFGQGTRLTVV.